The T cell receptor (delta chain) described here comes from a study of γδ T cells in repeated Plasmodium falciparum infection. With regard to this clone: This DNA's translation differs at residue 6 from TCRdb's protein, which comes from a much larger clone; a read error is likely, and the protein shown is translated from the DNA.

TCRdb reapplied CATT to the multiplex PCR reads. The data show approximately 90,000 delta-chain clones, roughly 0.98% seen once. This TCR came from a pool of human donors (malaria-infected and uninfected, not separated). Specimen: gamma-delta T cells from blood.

The CDR3 is CACDRAGDLSDKLIF. For the CDR3, the DNA is TGTGCCTGTGACAGGGCGGGGGATTTATCCGATAAACTCATCTTT. The genes are TRDV2 and TRDJ1; TRDD3 matches at 7 bases. The J gene, left out of TCRdb, was set here by checking the DNA against germline. Germline CDR1 reads GEAIGNYY; CDR2 reads EKD. This CDR3 comprises 15 residues. V dropped 2 bases and J dropped 3; count of bases not matched to a gene: 8.